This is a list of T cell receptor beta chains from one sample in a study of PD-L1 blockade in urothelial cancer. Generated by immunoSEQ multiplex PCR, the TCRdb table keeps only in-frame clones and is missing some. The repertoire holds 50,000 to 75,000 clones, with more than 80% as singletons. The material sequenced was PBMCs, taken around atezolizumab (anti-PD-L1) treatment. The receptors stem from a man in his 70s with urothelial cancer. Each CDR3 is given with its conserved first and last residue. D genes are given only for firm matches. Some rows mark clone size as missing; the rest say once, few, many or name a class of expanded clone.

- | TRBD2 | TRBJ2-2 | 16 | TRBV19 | TGTGCCAGTGCCCTCTTAGCGGGAGGCCCGACCGGGGAGCTGTTTTTT | CASALLAGGPTGELFF
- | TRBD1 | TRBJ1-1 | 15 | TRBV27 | TGTGCCAGCAGTCCTTGGACAGGGGAGAACACTGAAGCTTTCTTT | CASSPWTGENTEAFF
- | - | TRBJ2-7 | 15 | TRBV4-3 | TGCGCCAGCAGCCAAGGGGGCCGGCGGCCCTACGAGCAGTACTTC | CASSQGGRRPYEQYF
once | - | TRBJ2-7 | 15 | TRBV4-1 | TGCGCCAGCAGCCAGTTAGAGTCCAGGGGCCACGAGCAGTACTTC | CASSQLESRGHEQYF
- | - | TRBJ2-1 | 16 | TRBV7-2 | TGTGCCAGCAGCGGTCCCGCCGGAGGGCCTCGCAATGAGCAGTTCTTC | CASSGPAGGPRNEQFF
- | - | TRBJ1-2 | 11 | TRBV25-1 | TGTGCCAGCAGTGAAACTTATGGCTACACCTTC | CASSETYGYTF
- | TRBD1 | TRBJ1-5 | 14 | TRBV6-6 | TGTGCCAGCAGTACCACAGGGGGCGGGCAGCCCCAGCATTTT | CASSTTGGGQPQHF
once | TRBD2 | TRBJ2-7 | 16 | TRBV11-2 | TGTGCCAGCACGCTTACGTTCGTAGCGGGGGCCTACGAGCAGTACTTC | CASTLTFVAGAYEQYF
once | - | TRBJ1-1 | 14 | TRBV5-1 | TGCGCCAGCAGCTTGAGGGACACGAACACTGAAGCTTTCTTT | CASSLRDTNTEAFF
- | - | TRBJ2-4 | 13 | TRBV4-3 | TGCGCCAGCAGCCAAGATAGAGAAAACATTCAGTACTTC | CASSQDRENIQYF
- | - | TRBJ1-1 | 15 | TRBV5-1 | TGCGCCAGCAGCTTAGGCAATCGGGTGGACACTGAAGCTTTCTTT | CASSLGNRVDTEAFF
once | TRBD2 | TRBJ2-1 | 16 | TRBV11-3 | TGTGCCAGCAGCTTATCCCCTAGCGGGAGTTGGTATGAGCAGTTCTTC | CASSLSPSGSWYEQFF
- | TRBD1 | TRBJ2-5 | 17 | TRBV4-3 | TGCGCCAGCAGCCAAGATCGGACAGGGGGCCCTCAAGAGACCCAGTACTTC | CASSQDRTGGPQETQYF
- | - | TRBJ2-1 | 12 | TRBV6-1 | TGTGCCAGCAGGGGGCCGCGTGGTGAGCAGTTCTTC | CASRGPRGEQFF
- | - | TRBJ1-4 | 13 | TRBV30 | TGTGCCTGGAGGAGGACAGTTAATGAAAAACTGTTTTTT | CAWRRTVNEKLFF